These 3 T cell receptor beta chains were sequenced from one sample in a study of blood T cell repertoires in COVID-19. Using immunoSEQ multiplex PCR, the repertoire was profiled, and TCRdb retains in-frame clones only, with some absent. The profile shows about 120,000 clones, roughly 82% of them singletons. Sequencing was done on a sample of peripheral blood. The receptors shown here come from a human donor in a cohort sampled during active COVID-19.

In DNA form, the CDR3 reads TGCAGTGCTAGGGAGAGGGAGACCCAGTACTTC. It yields the protein CSARERETQYF. The genes are TRBV20-1 and TRBJ2-5, with no clear D. The CDR3 sequence is 11 residues long. CDR1 is DFQATT, CDR2 SNEGSKA, per germline (reference sequence). V lost 3 bases to trimming and J lost 5 bases, with 7 bases between them.

The gene calls are TRBV6-1 and TRBJ2-5; D is perhaps TRBD1 (5 bases). Germline V gene lookup returns CDR1 MNHNS and CDR2 SASEGT. There are 14 residues in the CDR3. Trimming removed 1 base from V and 6 bases from J, with 12 bases in between. As DNA, the CDR3 is TGTGCCAGCAGTGAAGACAGGTGGGGCCAGACCCAGTACTTC. Its translation: CASSEDRWGQTQYF.

This chain uses TRBV3-1 (or the pseudogene TRBV3-2) with TRBJ1-1; D perhaps matches TRBD1 (5 bases). Germline V gives CDR1 LGHDT, CDR2 YNNKEL (reference sequence). V was cut by 3 bases and J by 3 bases, with 11 bases left in between. The CDR3 is 14 residues long. DNA of the CDR3: TGTGCCAGCAGCCATCTTGTCAGGGACACTGAAGCTTTCTTT. As protein: CASSHLVRDTEAFF.